These T cell receptor beta chains were read from a single sample in a study of identical twins. TCRdb passed the 5' RACE reads through MiXCR, listing each CDR3 protein once. The repertoire holds 350,000 to 500,000 distinct CDR3 sequences, with around 18% as singletons. Sequencing was performed on naive T cells sorted from blood. The source of these receptors is a man aged 50 to 60 in good health. CDR3s include the opening cysteine and the closing phenylalanine or tryptophan. Each record gives: clone size, V gene, D gene, J gene, CDR3 DNA, CDR3 protein. The D gene is left open where the match is weak. Expanded clones are given a class, and other clones once, few, many or no size at all.

clone size: few; V gene: TRBV11-1; D gene: .; J gene: TRBJ1-2; CDR3 DNA: TGTGCCAGCAGTTCTCCCCTCGGGGGAAGTCCATATGGCTACACCTTC; CDR3 protein: CASSSPLGGSPYGYTF
clone size: few; V gene: TRBV5-6; D gene: TRBD2; J gene: TRBJ2-1; CDR3 DNA: TGTGCCAGCAGCTTTGCGCGACCGGGACTAGCGGGAGGGCCTTACAATGAGCAGTTCTTC; CDR3 protein: CASSFARPGLAGGPYNEQFF
clone size: .; V gene: TRBV11-3; D gene: .; J gene: TRBJ2-1; CDR3 DNA: TGTGCCAGCAGCTTAGCCCCCGGGATGAGTGCCTACAATGAGCAGTTCTTC; CDR3 protein: CASSLAPGMSAYNEQFF
clone size: few; V gene: TRBV5-1; D gene: .; J gene: TRBJ2-1; CDR3 DNA: TGCGCCAGCAGCTCGAAGGGGTCTGAGCAGTTCTTC; CDR3 protein: CASSSKGSEQFF
clone size: many; V gene: TRBV5-1; D gene: .; J gene: TRBJ2-6; CDR3 DNA: TGCGCCAGCAGCTTGGAGGCGGCTGGGGCCAACGTCCTGACTTTC; CDR3 protein: CASSLEAAGANVLTF
clone size: few; V gene: TRBV10-3; D gene: .; J gene: TRBJ1-5; CDR3 DNA: TGTGCCATCAGTGACAGGGATCAGCCCCAGCATTTT; CDR3 protein: CAISDRDQPQHF
clone size: few; V gene: TRBV9; D gene: TRBD2; J gene: TRBJ2-2; CDR3 DNA: TGTGCCAGCAGAGAGAGCGGGAGTTTGTCCGGGGAGCTGTTTTTT; CDR3 protein: CASRESGSLSGELFF
clone size: .; V gene: TRBV27; D gene: .; J gene: TRBJ1-4; CDR3 DNA: TGTGCCAGCAGTCCTAATAGTTGGTTCAATGAAAAACTGTTTTTT; CDR3 protein: CASSPNSWFNEKLFF
clone size: few; V gene: TRBV29-1; D gene: .; J gene: TRBJ1-2; CDR3 DNA: TGCAGCGTCGGTCAGGGCAACTATGGCTACACCTTC; CDR3 protein: CSVGQGNYGYTF
clone size: .; V gene: TRBV5-1; D gene: TRBD1; J gene: TRBJ1-4; CDR3 DNA: TGCGCCAGCAGCCCTCGGGACAGGTTGGGAAAACTGTTTTTT; CDR3 protein: CASSPRDRLGKLFF
clone size: few; V gene: TRBV27; D gene: .; J gene: TRBJ2-3; CDR3 DNA: TGTGCCAGCAGTTTGACCCGAACTATACCTATTCAAACGCAGTATTTT; CDR3 protein: CASSLTRTIPIQTQYF
clone size: few; V gene: TRBV4-3; D gene: .; J gene: TRBJ2-2; CDR3 DNA: TGCGCCAGCAGCCAGGATTATACGAACACCGGGGAGCTGTTTTTT; CDR3 protein: CASSQDYTNTGELFF
clone size: few; V gene: TRBV29-1; D gene: .; J gene: TRBJ1-4; CDR3 DNA: TGCAGCGTCTATATTGGGGGCTCGGAAAAACTGTTTTTT; CDR3 protein: CSVYIGGSEKLFF
clone size: .; V gene: TRBV4-3; D gene: TRBD1; J gene: TRBJ1-5; CDR3 DNA: TGCGCCAGCAGCCAAGATTGGGACAGAAGAAATCAGCCCCAGCATTTT; CDR3 protein: CASSQDWDRRNQPQHF
clone size: many; V gene: TRBV5-1; D gene: TRBD2; J gene: TRBJ2-1; CDR3 DNA: TGCGCCAGCAGTAGAAGCGGGGGACAAGGGGATGAGCAGTTCTTC; CDR3 protein: CASSRSGGQGDEQFF
clone size: .; V gene: TRBV27; D gene: .; J gene: TRBJ1-2; CDR3 DNA: TGTGCCAGCAGTCTCGACAGGAGGGGTGGCTACACCTTC; CDR3 protein: CASSLDRRGGYTF
clone size: few; V gene: TRBV7-2; D gene: .; J gene: TRBJ2-3; CDR3 DNA: TGTGCCAGCAGCCTAAGACTGTCCCTCACAGATACGCAGTATTTT; CDR3 protein: CASSLRLSLTDTQYF
clone size: .; V gene: TRBV9; D gene: .; J gene: TRBJ2-1; CDR3 DNA: TGTGCCAGCGGGTTACACAATGAGCAGTTCTTC; CDR3 protein: CASGLHNEQFF
clone size: .; V gene: TRBV4-3; D gene: TRBD2; J gene: TRBJ2-5; CDR3 DNA: TGCGCCAGCAGCCAAGGTGATTTGGAGCGGGGCGAGACCCAGTACTTC; CDR3 protein: CASSQGDLERGETQYF
clone size: many; V gene: TRBV20-1; D gene: TRBD1; J gene: TRBJ1-4; CDR3 DNA: TGCAGTGCTAGAGACACAGGGGGTGTTAATGAAAAACTGTTTTTT; CDR3 protein: CSARDTGGVNEKLFF
clone size: few; V gene: TRBV6-1; D gene: .; J gene: TRBJ1-2; CDR3 DNA: TGTGCCAGCGGTCGGTCGGGGAGGGATGGCTACACCTTC; CDR3 protein: CASGRSGRDGYTF
clone size: few; V gene: TRBV6-5; D gene: TRBD1; J gene: TRBJ1-2; CDR3 DNA: TGTGCCAGCAGTTACGGGACAGGGCAAAACTACCCTAACTATGGCTACACCTTC; CDR3 protein: CASSYGTGQNYPNYGYTF
clone size: few; V gene: TRBV5-1; D gene: .; J gene: TRBJ2-3; CDR3 DNA: TGCGCCAGCAGCTTGGCGGCCTCAGGGCTTAGCACAGATACGCAGTATTTT; CDR3 protein: CASSLAASGLSTDTQYF
clone size: many; V gene: TRBV28; D gene: .; J gene: TRBJ1-6; CDR3 DNA: TGTGCCAGCAGTTTAAAACAGTTCCAGCCGTTCTTT; CDR3 protein: CASSLKQFQPFF
clone size: many; V gene: TRBV4-3; D gene: TRBD2; J gene: TRBJ2-3; CDR3 DNA: TGCGCCAGCAGCCAAGCCGGGACTAGCGGGGGAGGGGATACGCAGTATTTT; CDR3 protein: CASSQAGTSGGGDTQYF
clone size: .; V gene: TRBV20-1; D gene: .; J gene: TRBJ1-6; CDR3 DNA: TGCAGTGCCGACCGTTCACCCCTCCACTTT; CDR3 protein: CSADRSPLHF